The next 11 T cell receptor beta chains were all read from a single sample in a study of cytomegalovirus exposure and HLA in healthy donors. Use of 60 Vbeta and 13 Jbeta primers characterized the PCR. Assay: immunoSEQ multiplex PCR; the TCRdb copy retains only in-frame clones and omits some. Of 160,000 or so clones listed, 84% are singletons. The sequenced material came from PBMCs. The source is a man aged 18-30 years in good health and CMV-seronegative.

This chain joins TRBV7-8 and TRBJ2-7; 9 bases match TRBD2. The CDR3 consists of 14 residues. V was clipped by 5 bases and J by 0 bases; unmatched bases: 2. CDR1 and CDR2 from the germline V gene are SGHVS and FQNEAQ. The CDR3 reads CASSVSGSSYEQYF. CDR3 DNA sequence: TGTGCCAGCAGCGTTAGCGGGAGCTCCTACGAGCAGTACTTC.

The chain joins TRBV30 to TRBJ1-2; 11 bases map to TRBD1. From germline, CDR1 is GTSNPN and CDR2 SVGIG (reference sequence). The CDR3 loop spans 15 amino acids. Germline trimming cut 2 bases from V and 4 bases from J; bases unmatched to any gene: 6. The CDR3 here is CAWSPGQGAFYGYTF. In nucleotides, the CDR3 is TGTGCCTGGAGTCCTGGACAGGGGGCTTTCTATGGCTACACCTTC. Full variable domain (rest looked up from reference TRBV30 and TRBJ1-2): SQTIHQWPATLVQPVGSPLSLECTVEGTSNPNLYWYRQAAGRGLQLLFYSVGIGQISSEVPQNLSASRPQDRQFILSSKKLLLSDSGFYLCAWSPGQGAFYGYTFGSGTRLTVV.

The chain is built from TRBV5-1 and TRBJ2-5; 9 nucleotides agree with TRBD1. The CDR3 runs 14 residues. The ends lost 5 bases at V and 5 bases at J; junction bases unmatched: 7. CDR1 and CDR2 from the germline V gene are SGHRS and YFSETQ. The CDR3 loop is CASRLGQGTETQYF. CDR3 sequence (DNA): TGCGCCAGCAGGCTAGGACAGGGGACCGAGACCCAGTACTTC.

The CDR3 region has the DNA TGTGCCAGCTCCCTAAGGAGGGACACTGAAGCTTTCTTT. It translates to CASSLRRDTEAFF. V gene TRBV6-5 combines with J gene TRBJ1-1, with no clear D. CDR1 is MNHEY and CDR2 is SVGAGI in the germline V gene. Trimming took off 8 bases at V and 3 bases at J, with 13 bases between the two ends. The CDR3 runs 13 residues.

The CDR3 here is CASSYLRGAYEQYF. The CDR3 bases are TGTGCCAGCAGTTACTTGCGGGGCGCCTACGAGCAGTACTTC. The V call is TRBV6-6, the J call TRBJ2-7, with TRBD2 as a possible D gene (6 bases). Germline CDR1 and CDR2: MNHNY and SVGAGI (reference sequence). V was cut by 1 base and J by 2 bases, with 9 bases left in between. This CDR3 has 14 residues.

The table lists this clone with a count of one. V usage is TRBV2 and J usage is TRBJ1-2; weak D call: TRBD1 (6 bases). Per the germline V gene, CDR1 is SNHLY and CDR2 is FYNNEI. The CDR3 is 12 amino acids. The V end lost 4 bases, the J end lost 5 bases, and 8 bases lay between the germline ends. CDR3 region: CASSGGTYGYTF. In DNA form, the CDR3 reads TGTGCCAGCAGTGGGGGGACATATGGCTACACCTTC.

The genes are TRBV28 and TRBJ2-7; 14 bases are a match to TRBD2. Germline CDR1 reads MDHEN; CDR2 reads SYDVKM. The CDR3 sequence is 16 residues long. V shed 6 bases, J shed 5 bases, and the junction held 9 bases outside the gene matches. Here the CDR3 reads CASRPLGLAGVHEQYF. Written as DNA, the CDR3 is TGTGCCAGCAGGCCCTTGGGACTAGCGGGAGTCCACGAGCAGTACTTC. Using reference TRBV28 and TRBJ2-7 for the parts outside the CDR3, the full variable domain is DVKVTQSSRYLVKRTGEKVFLECVQDMDHENMFWYRQDPGLGLRLIYFSYDVKMKEKGDIPEGYSVSREKKERFSLILESASTNQTSMYLCASRPLGLAGVHEQYFGPGTRLTVT.

The CDR3 sequence is CAIEDRLKETQYF. The CDR3, as DNA: TGTGCCATTGAGGACAGACTTAAAGAGACCCAGTACTTC. The chain employs TRBV6-1 and TRBJ2-5; a weak D match, TRBD1 (6 bases). The CDR3 contains 13 residues. Per the germline V gene, CDR1 is MNHNS and CDR2 is SASEGT. Trimming took off 10 bases at V and 3 bases at J, with 15 bases between the two ends.

V gene TRBV28 combines with J gene TRBJ2-7; TRBD2 is a possible D gene (6 bases). This CDR3 spans 16 amino acids. V shed 1 base and J shed 1 base, with 14 bases lying between them. Germline loops: CDR1 MDHEN, CDR2 SYDVKM. The CDR3 spells CASSLYGGVSSYEQYF. The CDR3 region has the DNA TGTGCCAGCAGTTTATACGGCGGGGTATCTTCCTACGAGCAGTACTTC.

The rearrangement joins TRBV7-9 to TRBJ1-4; perhaps TRBD1 as D (5 bases). CDR3 length: 16 residues. The V end lost 2 bases, the J end lost 0 bases, and 10 bases lay between the germline ends. Germline V lookup: CDR1 SEHNR, CDR2 FQNEAQ (reference sequence). The CDR3 loop is CASSLKGSATNEKLFF. CDR3 sequence (DNA): TGTGCCAGCAGCTTAAAGGGGTCGGCAACTAATGAAAAACTGTTTTTT.

The V and J genes are TRBV27 and TRBJ1-4, with D unclear. CDR3 size: 15 residues. V gave up 0 bases and J gave up 6 bases, with 11 bases separating them. CDR1 is MNHEY, CDR2 SMNVEV, per germline (reference sequence). CDR3: CASSLSPGVDEKLFF. The CDR3 DNA reads as TGTGCCAGCAGTTTATCGCCAGGTGTTGATGAAAAACTGTTTTTT. Using reference TRBV27 and TRBJ1-4 for the parts outside the CDR3, the full variable domain is EAQVTQNPRYLITVTGKKLTVTCSQNMNHEYMSWYRQDPGLGLRQIYYSMNVEVTDKGDVPEGYKVSRKEKRNFPLILESPSPNQTSLYFCASSLSPGVDEKLFFGSGTQLSVL.